This T cell receptor beta chain appears in the sequencing data of a study of cytomegalovirus exposure and HLA in healthy donors. Study findings and constraints: Confirmation in vitro established that a few CMV-associated chains were specific for CMV antigens. A list of 150 to 200 TCR beta chains associated with cytomegalovirus was given. Subsequent analysis of the roughly 120 validation repertoires found a tendency for first-cohort TCR clusters to co-occur.

Germline assignment: CDR1 SGHVS and CDR2 FQNEAQ. This CDR3 contains 15 residues. Trimming shortened V by 5 bases and J by 0 bases, and 10 bases separated the two germline ends. TCRdb's copy holds only in-frame clones and misses some; the assay was immunoSEQ multiplex PCR. The sample lists some 200,000 clones; around 81% were seen once. As concerns this clone: Its antigen is undetermined.

The chain joins TRBV7-8 to TRBJ1-4; a possible D gene is TRBD1 (5 bases). Material: PBMCs. The TCR was taken from a woman in her late teens or twenties in good health and CMV-seropositive. The CDR3 loop is CASSTRGPTNEKLFF. In DNA form, the CDR3 reads TGTGCCAGCAGCACAAGGGGTCCAACTAATGAAAAACTGTTTTTT.